This T cell receptor (beta chain) was recovered during a study of cytomegalovirus exposure and HLA in healthy donors. Primers included in the PCR were 60 Vbeta and 13 Jbeta primers. Profiling relied on immunoSEQ multiplex PCR, and the TCRdb table lists in-frame clones only, not all of them. The data hold 170,000 or so clones, with roughly 85% observed a single time. The CDR3 runs 14 residues. V lost 5 bases to trimming and J lost 6 bases; unmatched junction nucleotides: 9. Germline CDR1 is SEHNR and CDR2 is FQNEAQ (reference sequence). Material for sequencing was PBMCs. The source of this sequence is a woman between 40 and 55 years old in good health and CMV-seronegative. The genes are TRBV7-9 and TRBJ1-2; 7 nucleotides match TRBD1. CDR3 sequence reads: CASSPLTGLNGYTF. CDR3 nucleotides: TGTGCCAGCAGCCCTTTGACAGGGTTAAATGGCTACACCTTC.